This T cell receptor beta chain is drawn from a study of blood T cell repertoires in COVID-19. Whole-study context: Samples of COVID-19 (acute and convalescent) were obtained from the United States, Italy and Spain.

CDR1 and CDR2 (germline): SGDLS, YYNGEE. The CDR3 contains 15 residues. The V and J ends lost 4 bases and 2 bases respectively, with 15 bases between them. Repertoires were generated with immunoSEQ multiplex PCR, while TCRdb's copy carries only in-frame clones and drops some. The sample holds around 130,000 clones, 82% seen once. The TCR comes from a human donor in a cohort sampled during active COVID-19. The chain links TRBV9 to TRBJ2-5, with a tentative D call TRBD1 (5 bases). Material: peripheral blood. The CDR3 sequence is CASSPRQSPQETQYF. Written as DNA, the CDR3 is TGTGCCAGCAGCCCGCGACAGAGCCCGCAAGAGACCCAGTACTTC.